This T cell receptor beta chain derives from a study of blood T cell repertoires in COVID-19. The wider study: From the United States, Italy and Spain came samples of acute and convalescent COVID-19. The cDNA or gDNA used as material had been derived from T cells, B-cell-depleted T cells, or PBMCs.

In germline, CDR1 is GTSNPN, CDR2 SVGIG (reference sequence). Unmatched junction bases numbered 4, after V lost 5 bases and J lost 0 bases. The CDR3 has 13 residues. Per the original methods: Estimation of nucleated cell counts relied on the amplification of reference gene primers. The protocol was immunoSEQ multiplex PCR, while the TCRdb copy is restricted to in-frame clones and leaves out a portion. Clone size and V and J calls were adopted from that table, with D and trimming inferred from the DNA. The table has about 110,000 clones, 70% to 90% seen once. What was sequenced was peripheral blood. The TCR originated in a man aged 40-50 years with acute or convalescent COVID-19. The chain carries TRBV30 and TRBJ2-7; TRBD1 aligns across 7 bases. The CDR3 loop reads CAWATGSSYEQYF. The CDR3 nucleotides are TGTGCCTGGGCGACAGGGAGCTCCTACGAGCAGTACTTC.